The entry that follows covers one T cell receptor (beta chain) sequence. Its cognate antigen is unknown. The data were taken from a study of T cell responses to AZD1222 COVID-19 vaccine. Study conclusions and caveats: As reported, nearly half of all spike-specific TCRs target variant regions that are unmutated. CD4 TCRs linked to vaccination spanned spike, dominating at 160-218 and 743-854. Every sample of the repertoires postdated the peak T cell response.

There are 14 residues in the CDR3. Germline V gives CDR1 SGDLS, CDR2 YYNGEE. With 2 bases removed from V and 2 bases from J, the gap between germline ends came to 10 bases. The protocol was immunoSEQ multiplex PCR, while the TCRdb copy is restricted to in-frame clones and leaves out a portion. The sample has around 140,000 clones, roughly 85% seen once. The V and J genes are TRBV9 and TRBJ1-1; no reliable D call. The origin of this receptor is an adult who received the MenACWY meningococcal vaccine as a control. Source: peripheral blood, taken 28 days after the second dose of the MenACWY control vaccine. This chain's CDR3 is CASSVTSANTEAFF. The CDR3 bases are TGTGCCAGCAGCGTGACGTCAGCCAACACTGAAGCTTTCTTT.